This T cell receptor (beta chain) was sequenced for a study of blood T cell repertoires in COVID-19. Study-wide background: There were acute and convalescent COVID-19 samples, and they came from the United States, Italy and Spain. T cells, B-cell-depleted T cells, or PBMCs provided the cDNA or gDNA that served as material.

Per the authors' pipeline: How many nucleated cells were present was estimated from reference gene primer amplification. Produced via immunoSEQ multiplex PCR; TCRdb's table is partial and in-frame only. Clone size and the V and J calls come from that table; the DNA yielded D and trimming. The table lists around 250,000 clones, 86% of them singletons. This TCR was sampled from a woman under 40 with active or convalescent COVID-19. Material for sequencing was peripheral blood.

CDR3: CASKRSGDRPTDTQYF. The CDR3 region has the DNA TGTGCCAGCAAACGAAGCGGGGACAGGCCAACAGATACGCAGTATTTT. This chain connects TRBV27 to TRBJ2-3, with D possibly being TRBD1 (8 bases). From germline, CDR1 is MNHEY and CDR2 SMNVEV (reference sequence). Trimming removed 7 bases at V and 3 bases at J, with 20 bases between. This CDR3 region has 16 residues.